Each of the 17 T cell receptor beta chains below was sequenced from the same sample in a study of control samples from healthy donors and cancer patients. The protocol was immunoSEQ multiplex PCR, while the TCRdb copy is restricted to in-frame clones and leaves out a portion. The table records 70,000 to 85,000 clones, around 91% of them present only once. Sequenced input: blood. Receptor source: a man aged 45-65 years in good health.

The V and J genes are TRBV29-1 and TRBJ1-1; TRBD1 might be the D (5 bases). CDR1 and CDR2 (germline): SQVTM, ANQGSEA. The ends were cut back, 6 bases at V and 6 bases at J, with 26 bases in the middle. This CDR3 is built from 16 residues. For the CDR3, the DNA is TGCAGCGTAGAGACCGGGACTAGGGTCTTCGGCCCTGAAGCTTTCTTT. This codes for CSVETGTRVFGPEAFF.

The chain joins TRBV11-2 to TRBJ1-2, with D uncertain. Trimming removed 4 bases from V and 2 bases from J, with 11 bases in between. The CDR3 is 14 amino acids. CDR1 and CDR2 from the germline V gene are SGHAT and FQNNGV. The CDR3 region has the DNA TGTGCCAGCAGCTCCGGCGGGAAAAACTATGGCTACACCTTC. Translating it yields CASSSGGKNYGYTF.

The chain couples TRBV5-1 to TRBJ1-1; D is possibly TRBD1 (6 bases). Germline assignment: CDR1 SGHRS and CDR2 YFSETQ. This CDR3 spans 13 amino acids. V gave up 1 base and J gave up 3 bases, with 7 bases separating them. CDR3 sequence reads: CASSLRGYTEAFF. CDR3 bases: TGCGCCAGCAGCTTGAGGGGGTACACTGAAGCTTTCTTT.

The V and J genes are TRBV19 and TRBJ1-1; 8 positions agree with TRBD1. Germline-derived CDR1 and CDR2 are LNHDA and SQIVND (reference sequence). This CDR3 contains 12 residues. Germline trimming cut 5 bases from V and 6 bases from J; bases unmatched to any gene: 2. CDR3 protein: CASSLGQAEAFF. CDR3 DNA sequence: TGTGCCAGTAGTTTGGGACAGGCTGAAGCTTTCTTT.

This chain connects TRBV2 to TRBJ2-2, with a weak D call TRBD1 (6 bases). The germline V and J ends were trimmed by 8 bases and 5 bases, with 15 bases remaining between them. The germline CDR1 and CDR2 sequences are SNHLY and FYNNEI. The CDR3 is 14 residues long. This CDR3 reads CASSPGQQTGELFF. DNA of the CDR3: TGTGCCAGCTCGCCGGGACAACAAACCGGGGAGCTGTTTTTT.

The chain carries TRBV7-9 and TRBJ1-1; D is unclear. CDR1 SEHNR and CDR2 FQNEAQ come from the germline V gene (reference sequence). Trimming removed 5 bases from V and 3 bases from J, with 10 bases in between. This CDR3 has 13 residues. This CDR3 is CASSPLTDTEAFF. The CDR3 nucleotides are TGTGCCAGCAGCCCCTTGACGGACACTGAAGCTTTCTTT.

The rearrangement joins TRBV14 to TRBJ2-1; 10 bases map to TRBD2. Germline assignment: CDR1 SGHDN and CDR2 FVKESK. Trimming cost V 6 bases and J 5 bases; bases outside gene matches: 13. The CDR3 consists of 17 residues. The chain's CDR3 is CASSPLAGATPHNEQFF. The CDR3 bases are TGTGCCAGCAGTCCCCTAGCGGGGGCCACCCCCCACAATGAGCAGTTCTTC.

The CDR3 protein is CASSDSVPSGDNEQFF. The CDR3 DNA sequence: TGTGCCAGCAGTGACTCCGTGCCTAGCGGGGACAATGAGCAGTTCTTC. The chain is built from TRBV6-4 and TRBJ2-1; 9 bases line up with TRBD2. V dropped 0 bases and J dropped 5; count of bases not matched to a gene: 5. Germline V gives CDR1 MRHNA, CDR2 SNTAGT. The CDR3 is 16 amino acids.

By sample share, this clone is medium-sized (0.01 to 0.1%). The chain links TRBV9 to TRBJ1-2, with D tentatively TRBD1 (5 bases). The CDR3 has 13 residues. V shed 5 bases and J shed 8 bases, with 16 bases lying between them. CDR1 and CDR2 (germline): SGDLS, YYNGEE. The CDR3 spells CASSSSWGEGYTF. In DNA form, the CDR3 reads TGTGCCAGCAGTAGTTCATGGGGCGAAGGCTACACCTTC.

J is TRBJ1-5 and V is TRBV7-9; maybe TRBD1 (6 bases). CDR1 SEHNR and CDR2 FQNEAQ come from the germline V gene (reference sequence). The CDR3 has 13 amino acids. V was cut by 1 base and J by 8 bases, with 9 bases left in between. The CDR3 DNA follows: TGTGCCAGCAGCTTAGAGGGGGGGAAGCCCCAGCATTTT. Encoded protein: CASSLEGGKPQHF.

This chain links TRBV6-5 with TRBJ2-3; D is ambiguous. Germline CDR1 reads MNHEY; CDR2 reads SVGAGI. The V and J ends lost 6 bases and 2 bases respectively, with 12 bases between them. CDR3 length: 14 amino acids. DNA of the CDR3: TGTGCCAGCAGCGGCGTTAGAACCACAGATACGCAGTATTTT. This encodes CASSGVRTTDTQYF.

This sequence joins TRBV6-5 and TRBJ1-2, with TRBD1 matching 8 bases. The CDR3 runs to 14 residues. J gave up 2 bases and V 6 bases, and 5 bases lay outside the gene matches. Germline V gene lookup returns CDR1 MNHEY and CDR2 SVGAGI. The CDR3 loop is CASRLRGLNYGYTF. For the CDR3, the DNA is TGTGCCAGCAGACTCAGGGGGCTGAACTATGGCTACACCTTC.

This chain uses TRBV29-1 with TRBJ2-3, with 8 bases lining up with TRBD2. This CDR3 spans 15 amino acids. From germline, CDR1 is SQVTM and CDR2 ANQGSEA. The trim removed 4 bases at V and 1 base at J, leaving 7 bases unmatched. The CDR3 DNA is TGCAGCGTTGCGCCCGGGGGGGTGGGCACAGATACGCAGTATTTT. It yields the protein CSVAPGGVGTDTQYF.

This sequence joins TRBV3-1 (or the pseudogene TRBV3-2) and TRBJ2-1, with TRBD2 matching over 8 bases. The germline gives CDR1 LGHDT, CDR2 YNNKEL (reference sequence). V lost 4 bases to trimming and J lost 12 bases; unmatched junction nucleotides: 8. The CDR3 has 13 amino acids. The CDR3 bases are TGTGCCAGCAGCCGCAATAGCGGGGAATGGCAGTTCTTC. Translated, it gives CASSRNSGEWQFF.

The J gene is TRBJ2-2, the V gene TRBV7-2; 9 nucleotides align to TRBD1. CDR1 is SGHTA and CDR2 is FQGNSA in the germline V gene. After removal of 5 bases from V and 5 bases from J, the junction contained 6 bases not matched to a gene. This CDR3 spans 15 amino acids. This chain's CDR3 is CASSTGQGTTGELFF. In DNA, the CDR3 is TGTGCCAGCAGCACCGGACAGGGGACAACCGGGGAGCTGTTTTTT.

This clone was detected once. This chain connects TRBV5-1 to TRBJ2-5; the D is unclear. Trimming stripped 0 bases from V and 4 bases from J, with 7 bases between. The V gene's germline CDR1 is SGHRS and CDR2 YFSETQ. This CDR3 contains 13 residues. CDR3 nucleotides: TGCGCCAGCAGCTTGGCCTACAGAGAGACCCAGTACTTC. This translates into CASSLAYRETQYF.

V gene TRBV14 combines with J gene TRBJ1-1, with D tentatively TRBD1 (5 bases). This CDR3 has 14 residues. V was cut by 4 bases and J by 1 base, with 10 bases left in between. Germline V gene data show CDR1 as SGHDN and CDR2 as FVKESK. The CDR3 DNA is TGTGCCAGCAGCCGCGAGACAGAGAACACTGAAGCTTTCTTT. Protein: CASSRETENTEAFF.